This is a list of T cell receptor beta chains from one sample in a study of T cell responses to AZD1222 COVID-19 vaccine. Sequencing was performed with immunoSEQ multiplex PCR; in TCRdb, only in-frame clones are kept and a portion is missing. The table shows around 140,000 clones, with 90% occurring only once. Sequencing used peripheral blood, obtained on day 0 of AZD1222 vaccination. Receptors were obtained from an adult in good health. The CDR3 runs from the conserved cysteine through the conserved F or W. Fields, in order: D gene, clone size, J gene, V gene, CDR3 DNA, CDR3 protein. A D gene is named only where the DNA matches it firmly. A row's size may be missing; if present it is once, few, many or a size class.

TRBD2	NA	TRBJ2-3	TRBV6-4	TGTGCCAGCAGTGGGGTAGCGGGGAGCACAGATACGCAGTATTTT	CASSGVAGSTDTQYF
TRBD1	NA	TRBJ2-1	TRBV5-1	TGCGCCAGCAGCTGGGGTCAGGGACAGGGAGTTTGGAATGAGCAGTTCTTC	CASSWGQGQGVWNEQFF
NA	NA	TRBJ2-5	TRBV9	TGTGCCAGCAGCGTGCACTCGGGGTCAATCCAAGAGACCCAGTACTTC	CASSVHSGSIQETQYF
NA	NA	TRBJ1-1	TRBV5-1	TGCGCCAGCAGCCCTTGGACACGCTTGAACACTGAAGCTTTCTTT	CASSPWTRLNTEAFF
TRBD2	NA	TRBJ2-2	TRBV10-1	TGCGCCAGCAGTGCTCTCGGGACTAGCAGCGCCGGGGAGCTGTTTTTT	CASSALGTSSAGELFF
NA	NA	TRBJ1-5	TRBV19	TGTGCCAGTACTTCGTATAGCAATCAGCCCCAGCATTTT	CASTSYSNQPQHF
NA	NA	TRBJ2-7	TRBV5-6	TGTGCCAGCAGCCTACAGGGCCGACCCTACGAGCAGTACTTC	CASSLQGRPYEQYF
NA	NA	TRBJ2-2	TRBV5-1	TGCGCCAGCAGCTTCCCAGGGACGAACACCGGGGAGCTGTTTTTT	CASSFPGTNTGELFF
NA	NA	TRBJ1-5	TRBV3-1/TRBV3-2	TGTGCCAGCAGCCAAGATGGGGGCGTTCAGCCCCAGCATTTT	CASSQDGGVQPQHF
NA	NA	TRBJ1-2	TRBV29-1	TGCAGCGTAGGGGGGGGCGCAAGTGGCTACACCTTC	CSVGGGASGYTF
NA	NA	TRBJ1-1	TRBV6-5	TGTGCCAGCAGCCGAAGGGGCTATGAGGGAAAAGCTTTCTTT	CASSRRGYEGKAFF
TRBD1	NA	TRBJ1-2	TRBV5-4	TGTGCCAGCAGCTTCCGAAGGGGGCTGAGCTATGGCTACACCTTC	CASSFRRGLSYGYTF
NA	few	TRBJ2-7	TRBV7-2	TGTGCCAGCACCGAGCTGGAGGGGCCCTACGAGCAGTACTTC	CASTELEGPYEQYF
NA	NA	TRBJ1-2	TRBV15	TGTGCCACCAGCAGAGATATTAACCCTAACTATGGCTACACCTTC	CATSRDINPNYGYTF
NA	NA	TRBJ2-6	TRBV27	TGTGCCAGCAGCGTGCGGGTGGGGGCCAACGTCCTGACTTTC	CASSVRVGANVLTF
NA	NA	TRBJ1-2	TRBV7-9	TGTGCCAGCATCCGTATAGGGGGTGCAGGGCTCTATGGCTACACCTTC	CASIRIGGAGLYGYTF
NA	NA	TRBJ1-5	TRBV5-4	TGTGCCAGCAGCCGGGAGGGACCCGGTCAGCCCCAGCATTTT	CASSREGPGQPQHF
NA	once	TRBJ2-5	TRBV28	TGTGCCAGCAGGGAGTTGGGGGAGACCCAGTACTTC	CASRELGETQYF
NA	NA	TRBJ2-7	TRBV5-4	TGTGCCAGCAGCTCCTCCGGGACGGGTCCCTACGAGCAGTACTTC	CASSSSGTGPYEQYF
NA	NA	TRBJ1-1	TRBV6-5	TGTGCCAGCAGTTACCAGGGAGGGGCTGAAGCTTTCTTT	CASSYQGGAEAFF
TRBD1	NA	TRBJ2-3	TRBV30	TGTGCCTGGAGTTCGACAGGGCTCACAGATACGCAGTATTTT	CAWSSTGLTDTQYF
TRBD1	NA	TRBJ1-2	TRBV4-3	TGCGCCAGCAGCCAAGATAGGCAGGGGGCAGACTATGGCTACACCTTC	CASSQDRQGADYGYTF
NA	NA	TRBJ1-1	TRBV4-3	TGCGCCAGCAGCCAAGAAGGGGGAAACACTGAAGCTTTCTTT	CASSQEGGNTEAFF
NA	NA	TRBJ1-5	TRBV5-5	TGTGCCAGCAGCTTGGTTGGGGGGCCTCAGCCCCAGCATTTT	CASSLVGGPQPQHF
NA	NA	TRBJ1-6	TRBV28	TGTGCCAGCAGTTTAATACAGTACAATTCACCCCTCCACTTT	CASSLIQYNSPLHF
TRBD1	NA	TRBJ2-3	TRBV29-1	TGCAGCGTTGAGGTGGGGGACAGGTCCGCAGATACGCAGTATTTT	CSVEVGDRSADTQYF
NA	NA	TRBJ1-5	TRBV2	TGTGCCAGCAGTGAGATAACGGGGAATCAGCCCCAGCATTTT	CASSEITGNQPQHF
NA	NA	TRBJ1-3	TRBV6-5	TGTGCCAGCTTCATGAACACCATATATTTT	CASFMNTIYF